These T cell receptor beta chains were read from a single sample in a study of radiotherapy plus CTLA-4 blockade in lung cancer. Only in-frame clones appear in the TCRdb table, and some are missing; sequencing was by immunoSEQ multiplex PCR. The sample shows about 90,000 clones, about 78% of them seen only once. The source was peripheral blood, collected from a patient treated with radiotherapy plus ipilimumab. These TCRs come from a human donor with non-small cell lung cancer that progressed on radiotherapy plus ipilimumab. The CDR3 runs from the conserved cysteine through the conserved F or W. Each record gives: clone size, J gene, V gene, D gene, CDR3 protein, CDR3 DNA. A D gene is named only where the DNA matches it firmly. Size values are once, few and many counts, or a class for expanded clones, and some rows have none.

abundance: few; j_gene: TRBJ2-1; v_gene: TRBV6-1; d_gene: .; CDR3aa: CASSTSAYNEQFF; CDR3nt: TGTGCCAGCAGTACCTCAGCCTACAATGAGCAGTTCTTC
abundance: .; j_gene: TRBJ2-5; v_gene: TRBV11-2; d_gene: TRBD2; CDR3aa: CASSLGDGGARETQYF; CDR3nt: TGTGCCAGCAGCTTAGGGGACGGGGGGGCCCGGGAGACCCAGTACTTC
abundance: few; j_gene: TRBJ1-5; v_gene: TRBV28; d_gene: .; CDR3aa: CASTPPWQGGSQPQHF; CDR3nt: TGTGCCAGCACCCCACCCTGGCAGGGTGGTTCGCAGCCCCAGCATTTT
abundance: .; j_gene: TRBJ1-5; v_gene: TRBV30; d_gene: .; CDR3aa: CAWSPNHNQPQHF; CDR3nt: TGTGCCTGGAGTCCCAACCACAATCAGCCCCAGCATTTT
abundance: .; j_gene: TRBJ2-7; v_gene: TRBV28; d_gene: TRBD1; CDR3aa: CASSPGTGISYEQYF; CDR3nt: TGTGCCAGCAGTCCCGGGACAGGGATATCCTACGAGCAGTACTTC
abundance: .; j_gene: TRBJ2-2; v_gene: TRBV6-6; d_gene: .; CDR3aa: CASTLRESGELFF; CDR3nt: TGTGCCAGCACCCTCAGGGAATCCGGGGAGCTGTTTTTT
abundance: .; j_gene: TRBJ1-1; v_gene: TRBV6-1; d_gene: .; CDR3aa: CASSYFSLGTEAFF; CDR3nt: TGTGCCAGCAGTTATTTTTCACTGGGCACTGAAGCTTTCTTT
abundance: few; j_gene: TRBJ1-2; v_gene: TRBV7-6; d_gene: .; CDR3aa: CASSLGGDYGYTF; CDR3nt: TGTGCCAGCAGCTTAGGGGGTGACTATGGCTACACCTTC
abundance: few; j_gene: TRBJ2-1; v_gene: TRBV5-1; d_gene: TRBD1; CDR3aa: CASSLARDRDNEQFF; CDR3nt: TGCGCCAGCAGCTTGGCCCGGGACAGGGACAATGAGCAGTTCTTC
abundance: .; j_gene: TRBJ2-7; v_gene: TRBV6-6; d_gene: .; CDR3aa: CASSLGARNEQYF; CDR3nt: TGTGCCAGCAGTTTGGGGGCGAGAAACGAGCAGTACTTC
abundance: .; j_gene: TRBJ1-1; v_gene: TRBV28; d_gene: .; CDR3aa: CASSFGQMNTEAFF; CDR3nt: TGTGCCAGCAGTTTTGGGCAGATGAACACTGAAGCTTTCTTT
abundance: .; j_gene: TRBJ1-2; v_gene: TRBV9; d_gene: .; CDR3aa: CASSVAIGVEHYGYTF; CDR3nt: TGTGCCAGCAGCGTAGCGATAGGGGTGGAACACTATGGCTACACCTTC
abundance: few; j_gene: TRBJ2-7; v_gene: TRBV19; d_gene: TRBD2; CDR3aa: CASSNLLAGSGYEQYF; CDR3nt: TGTGCCAGTAGTAATCTACTAGCGGGCTCAGGGTACGAGCAGTACTTC
abundance: .; j_gene: TRBJ1-2; v_gene: TRBV19; d_gene: TRBD1; CDR3aa: CASTTVYGTGDYYGYTF; CDR3nt: TGTGCCAGTACCACCGTTTACGGGACAGGGGACTACTATGGCTACACCTTC
abundance: few; j_gene: TRBJ1-6; v_gene: TRBV10-3; d_gene: TRBD1; CDR3aa: CAISESTGENSPLHF; CDR3nt: TGTGCCATCAGTGAGTCGACAGGGGAAAATTCACCCCTCCACTTT
abundance: .; j_gene: TRBJ1-3; v_gene: TRBV13; d_gene: TRBD1; CDR3aa: CASSPGQGEPTFNLNTIYF; CDR3nt: TGTGCCAGCAGCCCTGGACAGGGAGAACCTACGTTTAATCTGAACACCATATATTTT
abundance: .; j_gene: TRBJ2-2; v_gene: TRBV9; d_gene: TRBD2; CDR3aa: CASSRSGSGTGELFF; CDR3nt: TGTGCCAGCAGCAGAAGCGGGAGTGGCACCGGGGAGCTGTTTTTT
abundance: .; j_gene: TRBJ1-6; v_gene: TRBV11-2; d_gene: .; CDR3aa: CASSSGGSSYNSPLHF; CDR3nt: TGTGCCAGCAGCTCGGGGGGGAGCTCCTATAATTCACCCCTCCACTTT
abundance: .; j_gene: TRBJ2-7; v_gene: TRBV27; d_gene: TRBD2; CDR3aa: CASSYGGGYSYEQYF; CDR3nt: TGTGCCAGCAGTTACGGCGGGGGGTACTCCTACGAGCAGTACTTC
abundance: .; j_gene: TRBJ2-3; v_gene: TRBV28; d_gene: .; CDR3aa: CASSVWGSSTDTQYF; CDR3nt: TGTGCCAGCAGCGTCTGGGGGTCTAGCACAGATACGCAGTATTTT
abundance: .; j_gene: TRBJ1-4; v_gene: TRBV6-6; d_gene: TRBD1; CDR3aa: CASRDRGEKLFF; CDR3nt: TGTGCCAGCAGGGACAGGGGTGAAAAACTGTTTTTT
abundance: .; j_gene: TRBJ1-3; v_gene: TRBV5-6; d_gene: .; CDR3aa: CASSSWTGFAGNTIYF; CDR3nt: TGTGCCAGCAGCTCATGGACGGGGTTCGCTGGAAACACCATATATTTT
abundance: .; j_gene: TRBJ2-1; v_gene: TRBV14; d_gene: TRBD2; CDR3aa: CASSVASGRISYNEQFF; CDR3nt: TGTGCCAGCAGCGTAGCTAGCGGGAGGATCTCCTACAATGAGCAGTTCTTC
abundance: .; j_gene: TRBJ2-1; v_gene: TRBV5-6; d_gene: TRBD2; CDR3aa: CASSRFSGGAFNEQFF; CDR3nt: TGTGCCAGCAGCCGATTTAGCGGGGGGGCTTTCAATGAGCAGTTCTTC
abundance: .; j_gene: TRBJ1-1; v_gene: TRBV5-1; d_gene: TRBD1; CDR3aa: CASSLGTGVNTEAFF; CDR3nt: TGCGCCAGCAGCTTGGGGACAGGGGTCAACACTGAAGCTTTCTTT
abundance: .; j_gene: TRBJ1-3; v_gene: TRBV11-3; d_gene: .; CDR3aa: CASSVSPGNTIYF; CDR3nt: TGTGCCAGCAGCGTCTCACCTGGAAACACCATATATTTT
abundance: .; j_gene: TRBJ2-5; v_gene: TRBV5-4; d_gene: .; CDR3aa: CASSSQGGAQGETQYF; CDR3nt: TGTGCCAGCAGCTCCCAGGGGGGGGCCCAGGGAGAGACCCAGTACTTC
abundance: .; j_gene: TRBJ1-1; v_gene: TRBV6-5; d_gene: .; CDR3aa: CASSYSGANTEAFF; CDR3nt: TGTGCCAGCAGTTACTCTGGGGCTAACACTGAAGCTTTCTTT